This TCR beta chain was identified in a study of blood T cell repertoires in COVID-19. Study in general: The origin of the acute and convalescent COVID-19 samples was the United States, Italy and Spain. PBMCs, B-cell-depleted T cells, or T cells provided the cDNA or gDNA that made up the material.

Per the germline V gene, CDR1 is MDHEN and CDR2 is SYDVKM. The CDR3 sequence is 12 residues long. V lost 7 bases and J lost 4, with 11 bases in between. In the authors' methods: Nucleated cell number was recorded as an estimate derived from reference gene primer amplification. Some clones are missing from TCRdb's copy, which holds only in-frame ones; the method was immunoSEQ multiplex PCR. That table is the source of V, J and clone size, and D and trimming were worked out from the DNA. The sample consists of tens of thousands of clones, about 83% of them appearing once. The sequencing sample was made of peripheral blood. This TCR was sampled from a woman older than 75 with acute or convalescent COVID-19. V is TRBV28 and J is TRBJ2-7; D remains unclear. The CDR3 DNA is TGTGCCAGCAAAACGTCTGAGTACGAGCAGTACTTC. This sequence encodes CASKTSEYEQYF. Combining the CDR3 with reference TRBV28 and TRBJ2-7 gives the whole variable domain DVKVTQSSRYLVKRTGEKVFLECVQDMDHENMFWYRQDPGLGLRLIYFSYDVKMKEKGDIPEGYSVSREKKERFSLILESASTNQTSMYLCASKTSEYEQYFGPGTRLTVT.